This TCR beta chain appears in the sequencing data of a study of blood T cells in healthy people across ages. The authors ran a second PCR of roughly 6 to 12 cycles using a sample-barcoded 5' primer and a J-beta primer mix. In TCRdb, the 5' RACE reads were re-called with MiXCR into one record per CDR3 protein. The repertoire holds 600,000 to 850,000 distinct CDR3 sequences, with 20% to 30% as singletons. This CDR3 has 13 residues. V lost 1 base and J lost 3, with 7 bases in between. Germline V gene lookup returns CDR1 LNHNV and CDR2 YYDKDF (reference sequence). These same data were also listed under a study on T cells of mothers and their children.

The gene calls are TRBV15 and TRBJ2-7; D remains ambiguous. The clonotype originates from a boy aged 5-17 years in good health. The sequenced sample consisted of blood. The CDR3 region has the DNA TGTGCCACCAGCAGAGGACGGATCTACGAGCAGTACTTC. Translation gives CATSRGRIYEQYF.